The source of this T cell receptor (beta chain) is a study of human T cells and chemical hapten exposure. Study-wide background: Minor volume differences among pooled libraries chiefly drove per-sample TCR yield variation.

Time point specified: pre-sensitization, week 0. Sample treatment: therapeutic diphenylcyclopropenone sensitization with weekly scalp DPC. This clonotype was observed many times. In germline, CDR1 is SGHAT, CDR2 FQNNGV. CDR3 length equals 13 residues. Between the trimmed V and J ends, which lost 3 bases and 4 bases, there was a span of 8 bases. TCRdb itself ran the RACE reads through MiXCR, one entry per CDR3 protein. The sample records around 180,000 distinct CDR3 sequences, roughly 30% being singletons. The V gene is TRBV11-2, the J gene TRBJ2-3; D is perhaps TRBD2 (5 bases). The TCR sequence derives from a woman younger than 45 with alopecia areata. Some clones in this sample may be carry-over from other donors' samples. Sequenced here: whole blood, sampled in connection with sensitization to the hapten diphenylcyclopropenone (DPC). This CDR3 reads CASSFTGSDTQYF. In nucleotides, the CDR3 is TGTGCCAGCAGCTTTACGGGATCAGATACGCAGTATTTT.